This T cell receptor beta chain was profiled in a study of blood T cells in healthy people across ages. Primed by a sample-barcoded 5' primer and a J-beta primer mix, a second PCR proceeded for roughly 7 to 12 cycles. TCRdb used MiXCR to reprocess the 5' RACE reads, holding one entry per CDR3 protein. The repertoire consists of hundreds of thousands of distinct CDR3 sequences, with just over 55% occurring once and the leading ten covering roughly 24%. This clonotype was recorded a few times. V lost 6 bases to trimming and J lost 5 bases, with 16 bases between them. From germline, CDR1 is SQVTM and CDR2 ANQGSEA. CDR3 length: 13 amino acids.

V usage is TRBV29-1 and J usage is TRBJ2-5, with D tentatively TRBD1 (5 bases). This receptor was obtained from a man between 35 and 55 years old in good health. Sequenced input: blood. The CDR3 region has the DNA TGCAGCGTGGATACAGGTTCCGGGGAGACCCAGTACTTC. Residues: CSVDTGSGETQYF.